A single sample gave rise to the 10 T cell receptor beta chains below, sequenced in a study of T cell responses to AZD1222 COVID-19 vaccine. Method: immunoSEQ multiplex PCR; TCRdb's copy keeps in-frame clones and lacks some. This sample yields roughly 180,000 clones, of which about 86% are seen a single time; around 0.5% belongs to the top ten. Here the sequenced sample was peripheral blood, taken on day 0 of AZD1222 vaccination. The source is an adult in good health.

The chain employs TRBV4-3 and TRBJ2-1; TRBD2 agrees at 12 bases. The germline gives CDR1 LGHNA, CDR2 YSLEER. This CDR3 has 21 residues. V lost 1 base and J lost 4; bases outside the gene matches: 17. The CDR3 here is CASSQVGIRVPTSGGYNEQFF. The DNA for the CDR3 is TGCGCCAGCAGCCAAGTGGGGATCCGGGTCCCGACTAGCGGGGGTTACAATGAGCAGTTCTTC.

The genes are TRBV28 and TRBJ2-7; D not resolved. The CDR3 is made up of 12 amino acids. Germline V gene lookup returns CDR1 MDHEN and CDR2 SYDVKM. Trimming removed 7 bases at V and 3 bases at J, with 10 bases between. Here the CDR3 reads CASTLDFYEQYF. DNA for the CDR3: TGTGCCAGCACCCTAGACTTCTACGAGCAGTACTTC.

The chain recombines TRBV5-4 with TRBJ1-2; tentatively, D is TRBD1 (5 bases). Germline V CDR1 and CDR2: SGHNT, YYREEE (reference sequence). V was pared by 1 base and J by 7 bases, with 14 bases between. There are 14 residues in the CDR3. The CDR3, as DNA: TGTGCCAGCAGCTTGAGTGGCAGGGCTGCTGGCTACACCTTC. This codes for CASSLSGRAAGYTF. The whole variable domain, filled in from reference TRBV5-4 and TRBJ1-2, reads ETGVTQSPTHLIKTRGQQVTLRCSSQSGHNTVSWYQQALGQGPQFIFQYYREEENGRGNFPPRFSGLQFPNYSSELNVNALELDDSALYLCASSLSGRAAGYTFGSGTRLTVV.

This CDR3 reads CASSVEMLTDTQYF. CDR3 DNA: TGTGCCAGCAGCGTAGAGATGCTCACAGATACGCAGTATTTT. The chain uses TRBV9 and TRBJ2-3; no clear D gene. Germline V gives CDR1 SGDLS, CDR2 YYNGEE. V lost 0 bases and J 2 bases, leaving 7 bases between the germline ends. This CDR3 region has 14 residues.

The chain uses TRBV5-4 and TRBJ2-2, with TRBD1 matching over 9 bases. Unmatched junction bases numbered 7, after V lost 0 bases and J lost 7 bases. The CDR3 is 16 residues long. In germline, CDR1 is SGHNT, CDR2 YYREEE (reference sequence). CDR3 in DNA: TGTGCCAGCAGCTTGGGCGGGACAGGGAGAGGCGGGGAGCTGTTTTTT. It encodes CASSLGGTGRGGELFF. Complete variable domain (other parts from reference TRBV5-4 and TRBJ2-2): ETGVTQSPTHLIKTRGQQVTLRCSSQSGHNTVSWYQQALGQGPQFIFQYYREEENGRGNFPPRFSGLQFPNYSSELNVNALELDDSALYLCASSLGGTGRGGELFFGEGSRLTVL.

V and J are TRBV7-8 and TRBJ2-5, with TRBD2 matching over 8 bases. The V and J ends lost 4 bases and 3 bases, in that order; junction bases with no gene match: 4. The V gene's germline CDR1 is SGHVS and CDR2 FQNEAQ. CDR3 length equals 14 residues. The CDR3 spells CASSSAGGKETQYF. As DNA, the CDR3 is TGTGCCAGCAGCTCCGCGGGGGGAAAAGAGACCCAGTACTTC.

This chain connects TRBV12-5 to TRBJ1-1, with D uncertain. The CDR3 extends over 11 amino acids. Germline V gene sequence: CDR1 LGHNT, CDR2 FRNRAP. V was pared by 7 bases and J by 5 bases, with 8 bases between. The DNA of the CDR3 is TGTGCTAGTGTTGAGAGAACTGAAGCTTTCTTT. Its protein is CASVERTEAFF. Full variable domain (outside the CDR3, taken from reference TRBV12-5 and TRBJ1-1): DARVTQTPRHKVTEMGQEVTMRCQPILGHNTVFWYRQTMMQGLELLAYFRNRAPLDDSGMPKDRFSAEMPDATLATLKIQPSEPRDSAVYFCASVERTEAFFGQGTRLTVV.

The chain links TRBV7-2 to TRBJ1-5; D unresolved. Germline loops: CDR1 SGHTA, CDR2 FQGNSA. The CDR3 has 14 amino acids. V was trimmed by 2 bases and J by 4 bases, leaving 9 bases between them. CDR3 DNA: TGTGCCAGCAGCTTATCCGGAGCAAATCAGCCCCAGCATTTT. This gives the protein CASSLSGANQPQHF.

This chain connects TRBV13 to TRBJ2-7, with D perhaps matching TRBD2 (5 bases). The CDR3 covers 14 residues. The germline gives CDR1 PRHDT, CDR2 FYEKMQ (reference sequence). The V gene lost 5 bases and the J gene lost 1 base, with 12 bases spanning the gap. The CDR3 region is CASSQMRESYEQYF. In DNA form, the CDR3 reads TGTGCCAGCAGCCAGATGAGGGAATCCTACGAGCAGTACTTC.

This rearrangement joins TRBV6-5 to TRBJ2-7; TRBD1 matches 12 bases. With V trimmed by 7 bases and J by 7 bases, 8 bases remained unmatched. This CDR3 contains 14 residues. Germline CDR1 and CDR2: MNHEY and SVGAGI. CDR3 coding DNA: TGTGCCAGCATCCTGGGACAGGGGGCCTGGGAGCAGTACTTC. Amino acids: CASILGQGAWEQYF.